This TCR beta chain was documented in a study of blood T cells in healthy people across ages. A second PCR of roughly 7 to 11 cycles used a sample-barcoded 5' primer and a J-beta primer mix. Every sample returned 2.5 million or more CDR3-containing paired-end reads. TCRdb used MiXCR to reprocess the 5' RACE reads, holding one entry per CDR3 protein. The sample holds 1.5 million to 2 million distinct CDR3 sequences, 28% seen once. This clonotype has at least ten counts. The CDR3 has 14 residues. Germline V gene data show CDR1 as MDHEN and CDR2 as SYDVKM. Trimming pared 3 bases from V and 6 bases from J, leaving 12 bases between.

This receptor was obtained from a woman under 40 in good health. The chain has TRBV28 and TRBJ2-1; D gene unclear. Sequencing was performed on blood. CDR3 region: CASSFDVVGNEQFF. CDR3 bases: TGTGCCAGCAGTTTTGACGTCGTAGGCAATGAGCAGTTCTTC.